A single sample is the source of the 26 T cell receptor beta chains below, sequenced in a study of blood T cell repertoires in COVID-19. Profiled with immunoSEQ multiplex PCR; TCRdb holds only in-frame clones, not every one. The sample carries some 40,000 clones, around 73% recorded once. Sequenced material: peripheral blood. The receptors were sampled from a man between 70 and 80 years old with acute or convalescent COVID-19.

This clone has just a few counts. The gene calls are TRBV30 and TRBJ1-2, with 7 bases identical to TRBD1. Germline lookup yields CDR1 GTSNPN and CDR2 SVGIG (reference sequence). Germline trimming cut 1 base from V and 0 bases from J; bases unmatched to any gene: 8. The CDR3 is 16 amino acids. The CDR3 is CAWSGSTDRSNYGYTF. DNA for the CDR3: TGTGCCTGGAGTGGATCCACGGACAGGTCTAACTATGGCTACACCTTC.

This clone was recorded only once. This chain connects TRBV7-2 to TRBJ1-4; no clear D. Germline CDR1 SGHTA, CDR2 FQGNSA. This CDR3 is 13 amino acids long. Trimming pared 5 bases from V and 7 bases from J, leaving 11 bases between. As DNA, the CDR3 is TGTGCCAGCAGCCTCGGGAAACCTGAAAAACTGTTTTTT. This sequence encodes CASSLGKPEKLFF.

The V and J genes are TRBV6-6 and TRBJ1-4, with TRBD1 identical over 7 bases. V shed 2 bases, J shed 0 bases, and the junction held 3 bases outside the gene matches. Germline CDR1 is MNHNY and CDR2 is SVGAGI (reference sequence). The CDR3 is made up of 16 amino acids. CDR3 nucleotide sequence: TGTGCCAGCAGTTACGGGACAGTCCCAACTAATGAAAAACTGTTTTTT. Its protein is CASSYGTVPTNEKLFF.

This clone was counted between two and nine times. The CDR3 nucleotides read TGTGCCAGCAGAACCTTGGGACAGCGCAATCAGCCCCAGCATTTT. Protein product: CASRTLGQRNQPQHF. This rearrangement joins TRBV6-5 to TRBJ1-5; 7 nucleotides match TRBD1. The CDR3 runs 15 residues. Germline V gene data show CDR1 as MNHEY and CDR2 as SVGAGI. The junction had 7 bases not matched to a gene; V was cut back by 6 bases and J by 2 bases.

This chain uses TRBV19 with TRBJ1-1, with D hard to call. Trimming cost V 6 bases and J 6 bases, with 17 bases left between them. Germline V CDR1 and CDR2: LNHDA, SQIVND (reference sequence). The CDR3 is made up of 14 amino acids. The CDR3 DNA is TGTGCCAGTAGCCCGGACTCCACCGGGGCTGAAGCTTTCTTT. Residues: CASSPDSTGAEAFF.

The chain has TRBV3-1 (or the pseudogene TRBV3-2) and TRBJ1-6; D may be TRBD1 (5 bases). This CDR3 has 13 amino acids. V was cut by 7 bases and J by 9 bases, with 13 bases left in between. Germline V gene data show CDR1 as LGHDT and CDR2 as YNNKEL (reference sequence). The CDR3 region is CASNKGEGSPLHF. CDR3 bases: TGTGCCAGCAACAAAGGGGAGGGTTCACCCCTCCACTTT.

The chain links TRBV7-2 to TRBJ2-3, with 11 nucleotides matching TRBD2. There are 16 residues in the CDR3. Germline CDR1 and CDR2: SGHTA and FQGNSA. With 3 bases clipped from V and 6 bases from J, the junction kept 8 bases outside the gene matches. Here the CDR3 reads CASSFPLAGGGDTQYF. The DNA of the CDR3 is TGTGCCAGCAGCTTCCCCCTAGCGGGAGGCGGGGATACGCAGTATTTT.

In its sample, this clone was seen once. V gene TRBV5-6 combines with J gene TRBJ1-1; possibly TRBD1 for D (5 bases). Germline V gene lookup returns CDR1 SGHDT and CDR2 YYEEEE. This CDR3 is built from 12 residues. V lost 3 bases to trimming and J lost 8 bases, with 11 bases between them. CDR3 DNA: TGTGCCAGCAGCTCGGAGGGGTTCGAAGCTTTCTTT. This codes for CASSSEGFEAFF.

The chain is built from TRBV12-3 or TRBV12-4 and TRBJ2-3; D remains ambiguous. V lost 5 bases to trimming and J lost 9 bases, with 9 bases between them. The CDR3 spans 11 residues. The CDR3 DNA reads TGTGCCAGCAGTGAGCTGGAGACGCAGTATTTT. This sequence encodes CASSELETQYF.

This clone is medium-sized (0.01 to 0.1%) within its sample. The CDR3 is CSVVSGTGVTEAFF. CDR3 DNA sequence: TGCAGCGTTGTATCGGGGACAGGGGTTACTGAAGCTTTCTTT. The chain links TRBV29-1 to TRBJ1-1; 10 positions match TRBD1. The CDR3 runs to 14 residues. With 4 bases clipped from V and 5 bases from J, the junction kept 7 bases outside the gene matches. Germline assignment: CDR1 SQVTM and CDR2 ANQGSEA.

This chain links TRBV19 with TRBJ1-1, with TRBD1 matching over 9 bases. With V trimmed by 6 bases and J by 3 bases, 2 bases remained unmatched. The CDR3 is 13 amino acids. Germline V gene lookup returns CDR1 LNHDA and CDR2 SQIVND (reference sequence). CDR3 in amino acids: CASSGQGYTEAFF. CDR3 coding DNA: TGTGCCAGTAGCGGACAGGGGTACACTGAAGCTTTCTTT.

This clone has a single count. The J gene is TRBJ2-7, the V gene TRBV7-9, with a possible D match to TRBD2 (5 bases). Germline V gene sequence: CDR1 SEHNR, CDR2 FQNEAQ (reference sequence). The ends were cut back, 5 bases at V and 6 bases at J, with 20 bases in the middle. This CDR3 comprises 15 residues. DNA for the CDR3: TGTGCCAGCAGCCCTCGGGGATCTAGCAGCCTCGAGCAGTACTTC. This translates into CASSPRGSSSLEQYF.

J is TRBJ1-2 and V is TRBV19; 8 nucleotides match TRBD1. This CDR3 region has 16 residues. The germline V gene has CDR1 LNHDA and CDR2 SQIVND (reference sequence). With 5 bases clipped from V and 3 bases from J, the junction kept 11 bases outside the gene matches. The CDR3 nucleotides read TGTGCCAGTAGTGGGCCCGGGACAGGATCCTACTATGGCTACACCTTC. The encoded protein is CASSGPGTGSYYGYTF.

The V gene is TRBV9, the J gene TRBJ1-6, with no clear D. Germline V CDR1 and CDR2: SGDLS, YYNGEE. Trimming cost V 4 bases and J 6 bases, with 11 bases left between them. CDR3 length: 14 amino acids. DNA of the CDR3: TGTGCCAGCAGCCCCGGGTTAACTAATTCACCCCTCCACTTT. The encoded protein is CASSPGLTNSPLHF.

This rearrangement joins TRBV6-5 to TRBJ1-2; TRBD1 matches 7 bases. The CDR3 is 14 residues long. Germline CDR1 reads MNHEY; CDR2 reads SVGAGI. Trimming removed 5 bases from V and 4 bases from J; junction bases left unmatched: 7. The CDR3 loop is CASSLTGVLYGYTF. CDR3 nucleotide sequence: TGTGCCAGCAGTCTCACAGGGGTCCTCTATGGCTACACCTTC.

V is TRBV9 and J is TRBJ1-5, with D maybe TRBD1 (6 bases). This CDR3 spans 14 amino acids. CDR1 is SGDLS, CDR2 YYNGEE, per germline. V gave up 4 bases and J gave up 7 bases, with 15 bases separating them. The CDR3 here is CASSKGEGGQPQHF. CDR3 in DNA: TGTGCCAGCAGCAAGGGTGAGGGGGGGCAGCCCCAGCATTTT.

This chain connects TRBV12-1 to TRBJ2-7; no check of the table's D call, TRBD1, against the DNA was made. TRBV12-1 is termed a pseudogene. The CDR3 loop spans 16 amino acids. CDR3 sequence reads: CASSESTGTVSYEQYF. In DNA, the CDR3 is TGTGCCAGCAGCGAATCAACCGGGACAGTATCCTACGAGCAGTACTTC.

The chain links TRBV19 to TRBJ1-1; TRBD1 might be the D (6 bases). Trimming cost V 0 bases and J 1 base, with 12 bases left between them. CDR1 and CDR2 from the germline V gene are LNHDA and SQIVND (reference sequence). The CDR3 spans 16 residues. The chain's CDR3 is CASSIDQTGWNTEAFF. As DNA, the CDR3 is TGTGCCAGTAGTATAGATCAGACAGGTTGGAACACTGAAGCTTTCTTT.

The chain combines TRBV25-1 with TRBJ1-1; D unclear. V lost 1 base and J lost 2, with 8 bases in between. The CDR3 length is 14 residues. Germline CDR1 and CDR2: MGHDK and SYGVNS. CDR3 bases: TGTGCCAGCAGTGAATGGACTTTAAACACTGAAGCTTTCTTT. Translated: CASSEWTLNTEAFF.

V and J are TRBV5-1 and TRBJ2-5; D call uncertain. The CDR3 is 13 residues long. Germline values: CDR1 SGHRS, CDR2 YFSETQ. V was pared by 2 bases and J by 1 base, with 6 bases between. In DNA form, the CDR3 reads TGCGCCAGCAGCTTACAAACCCAAGAGACCCAGTACTTC. Protein sequence: CASSLQTQETQYF. The entire variable domain, with the rest obtained from reference TRBV5-1 and TRBJ2-5, is as follows: KAGVTQTPRYLIKTRGQQVTLSCSPISGHRSVSWYQQTPGQGLQFLFEYFSETQRNKGNFPGRFSGRQFSNSRSEMNVSTLELGDSALYLCASSLQTQETQYFGPGTRLLVL.

This clone was detected only once. The chain joins TRBV4-1 to TRBJ1-5; possibly TRBD1 for D (6 bases). Germline V gives CDR1 MGHRA, CDR2 YSYEKL. With 5 bases removed from V and 2 bases from J, the gap between germline ends came to 10 bases. CDR3 size: 14 residues. The CDR3 region has the DNA TGCGCCAGCAGCGTACAGGGAGGCAATCAGCCCCAGCATTTT. This encodes CASSVQGGNQPQHF.

The chain has TRBV6-5 and TRBJ1-2; a weak D match, TRBD1 (5 bases). The CDR3 consists of 11 residues. Trimming took 7 bases from V and 7 from J, leaving 10 bases between them. Germline loops: CDR1 MNHEY, CDR2 SVGAGI. The CDR3 nucleotides are TGTGCCAGCATCAACGGGGGTGGCTACACCTTC. Protein sequence: CASINGGGYTF.

This clone occurred once. V usage is TRBV30 and J usage is TRBJ1-6; the D gene is possibly TRBD1 (5 bases). This CDR3 comprises 12 residues. Germline V lookup: CDR1 GTSNPN, CDR2 SVGIG (reference sequence). With 3 bases removed from V and 7 bases from J, the gap between germline ends came to 7 bases. The DNA for the CDR3 is TGTGCCTGGAGGGCAGGGAATTCACCCCTCCACTTT. Translation gives CAWRAGNSPLHF.

The J gene is TRBJ1-4, the V gene TRBV7-9; maybe TRBD1 (6 bases). The CDR3 sequence is 15 residues long. Germline CDR1 is SEHNR and CDR2 is FQNEAQ (reference sequence). V was pared by 1 base and J by 5 bases, with 11 bases between. CDR3 nucleotides: TGTGCCAGCAGCTTAGGGGACAACGCGAATGAAAAACTGTTTTTT. Its protein is CASSLGDNANEKLFF.

This clone was seen just once. The chain recombines TRBV28 with TRBJ2-3, with TRBD2 matching over 8 bases. The germline V gene has CDR1 MDHEN and CDR2 SYDVKM. The CDR3 sequence is 16 residues long. The CDR3 is CASATEAGGFTDTQYF. As DNA, the CDR3 is TGTGCAAGCGCAACCGAGGCGGGAGGATTCACAGATACGCAGTATTTT. Based on the CDR3 plus reference TRBV28 and TRBJ2-3, the full variable domain is DVKVTQSSRYLVKRTGEKVFLECVQDMDHENMFWYRQDPGLGLRLIYFSYDVKMKEKGDIPEGYSVSREKKERFSLILESASTNQTSMYLCASATEAGGFTDTQYFGPGTRLTVL.

The genes are TRBV2 and TRBJ2-1; 10 bases fit TRBD1. The CDR3 runs 17 residues. V was clipped by 7 bases and J by 0 bases; unmatched bases: 9. Germline CDR1 SNHLY, CDR2 FYNNEI. The CDR3 spells CASNPGQGSGSYNEQFF. The CDR3 DNA follows: TGTGCCAGCAATCCGGGACAGGGGAGTGGCTCCTACAATGAGCAGTTCTTC.